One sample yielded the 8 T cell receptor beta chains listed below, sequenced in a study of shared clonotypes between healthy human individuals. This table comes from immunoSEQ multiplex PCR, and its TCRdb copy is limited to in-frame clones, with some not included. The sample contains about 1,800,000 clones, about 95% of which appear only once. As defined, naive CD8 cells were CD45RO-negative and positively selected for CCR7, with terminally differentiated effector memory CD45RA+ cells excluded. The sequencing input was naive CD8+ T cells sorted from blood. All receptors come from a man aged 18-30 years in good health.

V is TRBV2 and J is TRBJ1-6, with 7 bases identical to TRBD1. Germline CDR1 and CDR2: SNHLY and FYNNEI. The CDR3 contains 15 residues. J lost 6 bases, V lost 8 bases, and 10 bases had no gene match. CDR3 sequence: CASGVGTVSNSPLHF. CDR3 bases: TGTGCCAGCGGTGTCGGGACAGTTTCTAATTCACCCCTCCACTTT.

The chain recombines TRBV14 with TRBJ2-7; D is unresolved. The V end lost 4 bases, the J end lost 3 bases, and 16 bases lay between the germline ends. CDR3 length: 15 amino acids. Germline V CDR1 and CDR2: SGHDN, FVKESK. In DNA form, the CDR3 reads TGTGCCAGCAGCCGGGGTCCTTCATTCTACTACGAGCAGTACTTC. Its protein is CASSRGPSFYYEQYF.

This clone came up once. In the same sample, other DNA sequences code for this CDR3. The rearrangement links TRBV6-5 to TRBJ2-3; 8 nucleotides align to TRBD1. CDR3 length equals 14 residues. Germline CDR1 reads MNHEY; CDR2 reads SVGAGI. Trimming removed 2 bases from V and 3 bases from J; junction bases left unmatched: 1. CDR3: CASSYGTGTDTQYF. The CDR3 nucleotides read TGTGCCAGCAGTTACGGGACAGGAACAGATACGCAGTATTTT.

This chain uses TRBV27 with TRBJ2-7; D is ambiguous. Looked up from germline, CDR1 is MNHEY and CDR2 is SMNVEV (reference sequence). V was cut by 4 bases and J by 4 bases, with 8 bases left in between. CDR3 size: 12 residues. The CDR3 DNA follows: TGTGCCAGCAGTTCCATTGGGTACGAGCAGTACTTC. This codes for CASSSIGYEQYF.

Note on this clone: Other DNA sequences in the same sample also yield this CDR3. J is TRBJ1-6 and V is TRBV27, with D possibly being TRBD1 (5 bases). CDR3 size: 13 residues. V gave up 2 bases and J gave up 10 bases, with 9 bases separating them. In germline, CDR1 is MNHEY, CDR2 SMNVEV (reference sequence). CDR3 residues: CASSLGAGSPLHF. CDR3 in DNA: TGTGCCAGCAGTTTAGGGGCTGGGTCACCCCTCCACTTT.

The chain's CDR3 is CASRSPGGARYEQYF. For the CDR3, the DNA is TGTGCCAGCAGATCCCCAGGTGGGGCTCGGTACGAGCAGTACTTC. The J gene is TRBJ2-7, the V gene TRBV27, with D perhaps matching TRBD1 (5 bases). This CDR3 has 15 amino acids. Germline V lookup: CDR1 MNHEY, CDR2 SMNVEV (reference sequence). Trimming removed 6 bases from V and 4 bases from J, with 19 bases in between.

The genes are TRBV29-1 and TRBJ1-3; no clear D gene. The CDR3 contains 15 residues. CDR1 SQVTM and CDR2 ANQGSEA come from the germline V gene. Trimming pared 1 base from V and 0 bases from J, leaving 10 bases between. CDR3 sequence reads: CSVEVPDYSGNTIYF. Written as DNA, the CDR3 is TGCAGCGTTGAAGTTCCGGACTACTCTGGAAACACCATATATTTT. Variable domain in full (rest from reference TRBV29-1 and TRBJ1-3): SAVISQKPSRDICQRGTSLTIQCQVDSQVTMMFWYRQQPGQSLTLIATANQGSEATYESGFVIDKFPISRPNLTFSTLTVSNMSPEDSSIYLCSVEVPDYSGNTIYFGEGSWLTVV.

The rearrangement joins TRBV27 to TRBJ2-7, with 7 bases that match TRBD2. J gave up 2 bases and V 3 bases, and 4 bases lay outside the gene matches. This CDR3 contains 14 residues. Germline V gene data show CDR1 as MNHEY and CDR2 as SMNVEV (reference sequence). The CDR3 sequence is CASSFGLGTYEQYF. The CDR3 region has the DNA TGTGCCAGCAGTTTCGGACTAGGGACCTACGAGCAGTACTTC.